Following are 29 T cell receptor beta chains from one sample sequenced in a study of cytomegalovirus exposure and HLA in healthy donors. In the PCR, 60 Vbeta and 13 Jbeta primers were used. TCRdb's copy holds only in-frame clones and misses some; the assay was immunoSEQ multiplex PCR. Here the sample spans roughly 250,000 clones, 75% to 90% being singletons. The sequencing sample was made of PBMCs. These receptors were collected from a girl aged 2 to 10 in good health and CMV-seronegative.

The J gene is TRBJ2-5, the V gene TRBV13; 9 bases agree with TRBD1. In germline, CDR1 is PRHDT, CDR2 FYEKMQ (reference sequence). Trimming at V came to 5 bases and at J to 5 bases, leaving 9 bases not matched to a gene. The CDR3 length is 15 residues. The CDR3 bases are TGTGCCAGCAGCAGCCGGGACAGGGTGTCGGAGACCCAGTACTTC. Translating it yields CASSSRDRVSETQYF.

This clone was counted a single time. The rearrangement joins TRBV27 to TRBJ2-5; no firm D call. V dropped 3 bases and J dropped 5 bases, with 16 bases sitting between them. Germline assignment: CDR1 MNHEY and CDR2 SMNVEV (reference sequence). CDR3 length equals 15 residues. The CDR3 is CASSLYSLGRETQYF. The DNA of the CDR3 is TGTGCCAGCAGTTTGTACAGTCTCGGAAGGGAGACCCAGTACTTC.

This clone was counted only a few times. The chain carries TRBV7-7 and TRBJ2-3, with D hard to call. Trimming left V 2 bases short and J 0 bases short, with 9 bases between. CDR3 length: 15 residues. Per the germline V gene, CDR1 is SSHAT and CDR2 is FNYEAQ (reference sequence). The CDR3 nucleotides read TGTGCCAGCAGCTTATCCCCGACTAGCACAGATACGCAGTATTTT. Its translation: CASSLSPTSTDTQYF.

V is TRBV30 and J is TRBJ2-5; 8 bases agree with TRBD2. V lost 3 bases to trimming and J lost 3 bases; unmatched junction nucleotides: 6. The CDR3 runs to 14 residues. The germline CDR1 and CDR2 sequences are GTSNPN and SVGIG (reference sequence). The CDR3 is CAWRNIAGKETQYF. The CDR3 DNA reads TGTGCCTGGAGGAATATAGCGGGGAAAGAGACCCAGTACTTC.

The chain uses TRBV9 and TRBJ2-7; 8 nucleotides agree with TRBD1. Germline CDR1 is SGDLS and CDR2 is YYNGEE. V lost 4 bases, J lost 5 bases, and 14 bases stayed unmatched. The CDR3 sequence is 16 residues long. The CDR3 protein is CASSQRRTGLDHEQYF. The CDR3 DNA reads TGTGCCAGCAGCCAGAGGAGGACAGGGTTAGACCACGAGCAGTACTTC.

CDR3 amino acids: CASLPGQTLYEQYF. CDR3 nucleotide sequence: TGCGCCAGTCTGCCGGGACAGACCCTCTACGAGCAGTACTTC. The chain employs TRBV5-1 and TRBJ2-7; 7 bases are a match to TRBD1. The CDR3 contains 14 residues. CDR1 and CDR2 from the germline V gene are SGHRS and YFSETQ. Losses at the gene ends were 8 bases for V and 3 bases for J; bases not matched to a gene: 11.

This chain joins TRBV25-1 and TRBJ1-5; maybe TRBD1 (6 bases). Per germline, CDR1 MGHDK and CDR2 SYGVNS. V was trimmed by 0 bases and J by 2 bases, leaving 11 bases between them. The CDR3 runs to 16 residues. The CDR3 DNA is TGTGCCAGCAGTGAATATTTCAGGGGACGCAATCAGCCCCAGCATTTT. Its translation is CASSEYFRGRNQPQHF.

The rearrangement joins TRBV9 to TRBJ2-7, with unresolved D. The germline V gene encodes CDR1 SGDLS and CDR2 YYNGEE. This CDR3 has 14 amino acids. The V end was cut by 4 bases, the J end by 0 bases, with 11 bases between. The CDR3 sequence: CASSPRMSSYEQYF. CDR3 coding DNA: TGTGCCAGCAGCCCACGAATGAGCTCCTACGAGCAGTACTTC. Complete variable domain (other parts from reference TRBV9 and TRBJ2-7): DSGVTQTPKHLITATGQRVTLRCSPRSGDLSVYWYQQSLDQGLQFLIQYYNGEERAKGNILERFSAQQFPDLHSELNLSSLELGDSALYFCASSPRMSSYEQYFGPGTRLTVT.

The CDR3 DNA follows: TGTGCCAGTAGTCACCTAGGTGACAATGAGCAGTTCTTC. This translates into CASSHLGDNEQFF. The genes are TRBV19 and TRBJ2-1; D not resolved. The CDR3 loop spans 13 amino acids. V lost 5 bases to trimming and J lost 5 bases, with 10 bases between them. Looked up from germline, CDR1 is LNHDA and CDR2 is SQIVND (reference sequence).

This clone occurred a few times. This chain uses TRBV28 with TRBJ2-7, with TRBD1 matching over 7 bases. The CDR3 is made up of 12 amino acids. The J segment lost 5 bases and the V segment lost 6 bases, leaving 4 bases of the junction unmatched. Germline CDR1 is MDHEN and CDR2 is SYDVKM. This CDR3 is CASSPTGNEQYF. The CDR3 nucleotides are TGTGCCAGCAGCCCGACAGGGAACGAGCAGTACTTC.

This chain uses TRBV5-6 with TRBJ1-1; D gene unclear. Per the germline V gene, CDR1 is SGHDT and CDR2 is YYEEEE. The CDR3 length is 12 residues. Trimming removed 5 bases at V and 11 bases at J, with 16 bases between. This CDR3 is CASRRPPEEAFF. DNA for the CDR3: TGTGCCAGCAGGCGACCCCCGGAGGAGGCTTTCTTT.

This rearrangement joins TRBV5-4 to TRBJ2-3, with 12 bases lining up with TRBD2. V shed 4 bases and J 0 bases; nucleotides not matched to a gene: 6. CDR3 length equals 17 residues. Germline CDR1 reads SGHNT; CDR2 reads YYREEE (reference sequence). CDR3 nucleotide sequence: TGTGCCAGCAGCCCACGGACTAGCGGGGCGAGCACAGATACGCAGTATTTT. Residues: CASSPRTSGASTDTQYF.

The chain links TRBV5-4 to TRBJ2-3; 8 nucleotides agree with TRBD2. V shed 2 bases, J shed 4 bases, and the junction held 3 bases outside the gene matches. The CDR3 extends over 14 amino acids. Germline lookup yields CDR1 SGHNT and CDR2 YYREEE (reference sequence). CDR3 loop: CASSLAGAADTQYF. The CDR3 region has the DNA TGTGCCAGCAGCTTAGCGGGAGCCGCAGATACGCAGTATTTT.

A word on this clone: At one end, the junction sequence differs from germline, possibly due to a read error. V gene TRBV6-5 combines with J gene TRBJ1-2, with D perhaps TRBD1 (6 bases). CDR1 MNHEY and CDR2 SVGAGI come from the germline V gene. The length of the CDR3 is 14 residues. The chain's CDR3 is CASSYDRSNYGYTF. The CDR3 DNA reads TGTGCCAGCAGTTATGACAGGTCTAATTATGGCTACACCTTC.

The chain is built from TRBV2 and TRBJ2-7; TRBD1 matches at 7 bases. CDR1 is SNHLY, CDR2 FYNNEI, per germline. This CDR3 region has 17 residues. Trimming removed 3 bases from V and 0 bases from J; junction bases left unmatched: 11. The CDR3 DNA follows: TGTGCCAGCAGTGACCCCCCCGACAGGGCCAGCTCCTACGAGCAGTACTTC. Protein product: CASSDPPDRASSYEQYF.

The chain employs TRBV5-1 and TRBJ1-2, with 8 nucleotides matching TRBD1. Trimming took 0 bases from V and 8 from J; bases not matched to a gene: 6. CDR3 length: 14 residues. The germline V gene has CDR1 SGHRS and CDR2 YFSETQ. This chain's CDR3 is CASSLDGQGQGYTF. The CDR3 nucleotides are TGCGCCAGCAGCTTGGACGGACAGGGCCAGGGCTACACCTTC.

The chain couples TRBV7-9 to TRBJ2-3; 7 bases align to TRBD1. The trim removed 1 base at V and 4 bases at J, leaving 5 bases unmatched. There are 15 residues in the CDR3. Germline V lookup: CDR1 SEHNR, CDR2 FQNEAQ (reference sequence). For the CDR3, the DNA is TGTGCCAGCAGCTTAGACTTGACAGGGTCAGATACGCAGTATTTT. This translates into CASSLDLTGSDTQYF.

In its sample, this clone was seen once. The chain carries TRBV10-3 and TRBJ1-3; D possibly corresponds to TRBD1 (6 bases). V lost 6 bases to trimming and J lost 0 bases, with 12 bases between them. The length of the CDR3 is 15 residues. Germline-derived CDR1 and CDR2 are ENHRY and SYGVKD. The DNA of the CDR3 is TGTGCCATCAGCGGACAGACGTACTCTGGAAACACCATATATTTT. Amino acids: CAISGQTYSGNTIYF.

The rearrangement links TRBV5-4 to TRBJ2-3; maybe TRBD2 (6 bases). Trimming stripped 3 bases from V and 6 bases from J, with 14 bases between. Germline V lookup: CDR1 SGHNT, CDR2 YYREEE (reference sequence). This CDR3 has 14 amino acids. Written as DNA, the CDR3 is TGTGCCAGCAGCTCAGGGACTGTGGGGGATACGCAGTATTTT. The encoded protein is CASSSGTVGDTQYF. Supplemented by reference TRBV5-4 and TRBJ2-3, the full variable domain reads ETGVTQSPTHLIKTRGQQVTLRCSSQSGHNTVSWYQQALGQGPQFIFQYYREEENGRGNFPPRFSGLQFPNYSSELNVNALELDDSALYLCASSSGTVGDTQYFGPGTRLTVL.

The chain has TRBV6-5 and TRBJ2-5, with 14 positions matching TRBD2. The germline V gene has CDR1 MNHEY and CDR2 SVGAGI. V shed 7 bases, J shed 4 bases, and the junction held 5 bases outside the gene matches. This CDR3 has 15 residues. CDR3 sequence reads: CASIRLAGGLETQYF. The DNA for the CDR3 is TGTGCCAGCATCAGACTAGCGGGAGGGCTAGAGACCCAGTACTTC.

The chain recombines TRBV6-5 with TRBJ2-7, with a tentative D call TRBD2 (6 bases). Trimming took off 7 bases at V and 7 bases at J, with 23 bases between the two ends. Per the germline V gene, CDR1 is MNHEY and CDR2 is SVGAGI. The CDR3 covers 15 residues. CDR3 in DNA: TGTGCCAGCAAAAGGCGGGGCCGGCCCTTCGGGGAGCAGTACTTC. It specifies CASKRRGRPFGEQYF.

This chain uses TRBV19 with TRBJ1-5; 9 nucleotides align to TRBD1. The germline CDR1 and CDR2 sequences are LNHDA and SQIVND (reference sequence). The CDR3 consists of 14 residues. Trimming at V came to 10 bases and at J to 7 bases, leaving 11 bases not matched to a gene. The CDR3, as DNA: TGTGCCACCCAGACCTTGACAGGGGGGCAGCCCCAGCATTTT. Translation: CATQTLTGGQPQHF.

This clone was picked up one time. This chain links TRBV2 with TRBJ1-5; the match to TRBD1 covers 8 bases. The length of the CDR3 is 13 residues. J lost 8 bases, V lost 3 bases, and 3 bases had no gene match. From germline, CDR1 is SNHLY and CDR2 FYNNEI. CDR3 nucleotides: TGTGCCAGCAGTGATTACAGGGGGAAGCCCCAGCATTTT. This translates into CASSDYRGKPQHF.

The CDR3: CASSLGSRGIGEKLFF. The DNA for the CDR3 is TGTGCCAGCAGCTTAGGGTCCAGGGGGATAGGTGAAAAACTGTTTTTT. The chain joins TRBV7-2 to TRBJ1-4, with 7 bases lining up with TRBD1. The CDR3 covers 16 residues. The J segment lost 7 bases and the V segment lost 1 base, leaving 9 bases of the junction unmatched. CDR1 is SGHTA and CDR2 is FQGNSA in the germline V gene. Complete variable domain (other parts from reference TRBV7-2 and TRBJ1-4): GAGVSQSPSNKVTEKGKDVELRCDPISGHTALYWYRQSLGQGLEFLIYFQGNSAPDKSGLPSDRFSAERTGGSVSTLTIQRTQQEDSAVYLCASSLGSRGIGEKLFFGSGTQLSVL.

The CDR3 DNA reads as TGTGCCAGCAGCGTCAGGGGTGTGGAGAACACTGAAGCTTTCTTT. It yields the protein CASSVRGVENTEAFF. This chain joins TRBV7-2 and TRBJ1-1; D may be TRBD1 (6 bases). The CDR3 extends over 15 amino acids. CDR1 SGHTA and CDR2 FQGNSA come from the germline V gene. V shed 5 bases and J shed 1 base, with 14 bases lying between them.

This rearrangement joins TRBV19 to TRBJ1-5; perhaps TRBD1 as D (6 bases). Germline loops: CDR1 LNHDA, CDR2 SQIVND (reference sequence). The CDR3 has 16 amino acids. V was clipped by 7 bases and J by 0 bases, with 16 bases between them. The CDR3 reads CASKTGTAYSNQPQHF. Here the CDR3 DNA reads TGTGCCAGTAAGACAGGCACTGCCTATAGCAATCAGCCCCAGCATTTT.

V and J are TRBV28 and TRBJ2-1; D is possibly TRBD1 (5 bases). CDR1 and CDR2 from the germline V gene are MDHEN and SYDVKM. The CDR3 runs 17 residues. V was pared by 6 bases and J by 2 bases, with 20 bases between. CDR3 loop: CASSLKPFRGAYNEQFF. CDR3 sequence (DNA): TGTGCCAGCAGCTTAAAGCCTTTTAGGGGCGCCTACAATGAGCAGTTCTTC. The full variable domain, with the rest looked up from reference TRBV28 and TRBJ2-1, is DVKVTQSSRYLVKRTGEKVFLECVQDMDHENMFWYRQDPGLGLRLIYFSYDVKMKEKGDIPEGYSVSREKKERFSLILESASTNQTSMYLCASSLKPFRGAYNEQFFGPGTRLTVL.

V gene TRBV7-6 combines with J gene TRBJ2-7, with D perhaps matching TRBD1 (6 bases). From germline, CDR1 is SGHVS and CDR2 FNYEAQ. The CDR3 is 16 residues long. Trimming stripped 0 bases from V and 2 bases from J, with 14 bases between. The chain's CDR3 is CASSLAAGDGAYEQYF. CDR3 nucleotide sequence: TGTGCCAGCAGCTTAGCGGCAGGGGATGGGGCCTACGAGCAGTACTTC.

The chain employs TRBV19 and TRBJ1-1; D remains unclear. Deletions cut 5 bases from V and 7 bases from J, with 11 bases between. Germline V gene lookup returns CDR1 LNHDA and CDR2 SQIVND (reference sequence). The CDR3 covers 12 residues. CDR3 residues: CASSPSGGEAFF. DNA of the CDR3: TGTGCCAGTAGTCCCAGTGGTGGTGAAGCTTTCTTT.